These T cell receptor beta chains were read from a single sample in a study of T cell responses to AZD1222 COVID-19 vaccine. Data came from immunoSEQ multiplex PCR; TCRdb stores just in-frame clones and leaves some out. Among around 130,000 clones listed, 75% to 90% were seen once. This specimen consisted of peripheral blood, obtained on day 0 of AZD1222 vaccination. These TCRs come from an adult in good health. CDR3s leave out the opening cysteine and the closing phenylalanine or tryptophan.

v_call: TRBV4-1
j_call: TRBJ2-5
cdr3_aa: ASSQVHGPETQY

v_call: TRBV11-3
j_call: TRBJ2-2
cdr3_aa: ASSLSGEQGGELF

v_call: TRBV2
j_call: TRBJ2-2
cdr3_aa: ASSVAGGNGELF

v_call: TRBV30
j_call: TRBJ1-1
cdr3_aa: AWSAPLNTEAF

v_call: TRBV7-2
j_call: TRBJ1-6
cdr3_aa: ASSLAPREGGSPLH

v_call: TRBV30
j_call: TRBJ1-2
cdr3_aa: AWSTIGRFYGYT

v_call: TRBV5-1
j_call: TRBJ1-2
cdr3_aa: ASSLGQGGGYT

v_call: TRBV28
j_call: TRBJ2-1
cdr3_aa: ASNEAGGRKNEQF

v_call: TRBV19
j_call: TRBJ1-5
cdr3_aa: ASSIASGYSNQPQH

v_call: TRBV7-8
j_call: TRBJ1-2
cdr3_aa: ASSLGYGSTNYGYT

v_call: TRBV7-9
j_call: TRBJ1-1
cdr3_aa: ASSFGANTEAF

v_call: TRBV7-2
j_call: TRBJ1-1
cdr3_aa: ASSLHRGVNTEAF

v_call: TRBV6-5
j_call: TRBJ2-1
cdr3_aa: ASRAMGAPEF

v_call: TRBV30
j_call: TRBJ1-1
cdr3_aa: AWDRGARDEAF

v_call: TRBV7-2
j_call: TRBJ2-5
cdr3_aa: ASSLVPTSFETQY

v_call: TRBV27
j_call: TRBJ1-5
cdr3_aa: ASSHRVESNQPQH

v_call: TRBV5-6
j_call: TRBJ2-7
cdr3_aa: ASSLGGSSYEQY

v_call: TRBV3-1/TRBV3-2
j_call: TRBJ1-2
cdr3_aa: ASSDRLGLGGYT

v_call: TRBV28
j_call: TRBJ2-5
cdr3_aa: ASSLYGLAEQETQY

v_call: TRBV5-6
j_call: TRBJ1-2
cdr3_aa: ASSLVTGRYGYT

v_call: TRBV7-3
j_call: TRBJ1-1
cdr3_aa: ASSKGQMNTEAF

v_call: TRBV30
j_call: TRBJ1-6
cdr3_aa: AWGRDGYSPLH

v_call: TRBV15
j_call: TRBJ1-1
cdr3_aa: ATSRDRLLAAEAF

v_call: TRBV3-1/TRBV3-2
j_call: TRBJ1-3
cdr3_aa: ASSQYRPASSGNTIY

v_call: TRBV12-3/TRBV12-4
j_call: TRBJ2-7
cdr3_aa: ASSFGDRVL

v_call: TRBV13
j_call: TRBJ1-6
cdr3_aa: ASSWGNNSPLH

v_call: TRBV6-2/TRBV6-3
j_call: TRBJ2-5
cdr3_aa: ASSLGLQETQY

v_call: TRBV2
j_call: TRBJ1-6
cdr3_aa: ASGGGGNSPLH

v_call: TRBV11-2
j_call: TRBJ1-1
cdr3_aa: ASSLTQVNTEAF

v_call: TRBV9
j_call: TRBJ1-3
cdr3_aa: ASSVEQGTGNTIY

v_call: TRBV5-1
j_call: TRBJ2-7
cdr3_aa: ASSLGLASEQY

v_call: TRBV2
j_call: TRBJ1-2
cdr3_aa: ASSYGGAEGDYGYT

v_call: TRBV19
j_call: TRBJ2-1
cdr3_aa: ASSIASGSIYEQF

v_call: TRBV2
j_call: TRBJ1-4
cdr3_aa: ASNRESNEKLF

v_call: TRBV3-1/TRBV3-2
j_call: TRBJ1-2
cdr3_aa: ASSLRDRGFFYGYT

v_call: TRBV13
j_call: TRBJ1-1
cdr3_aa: ASSFDRGEVNTEAF

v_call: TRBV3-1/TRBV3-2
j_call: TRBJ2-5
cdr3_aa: ASSWGRGQETQY

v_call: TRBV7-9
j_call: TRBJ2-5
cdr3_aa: ASSSSRDRETQY

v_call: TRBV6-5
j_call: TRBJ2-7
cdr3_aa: ASSFGAPQIYEQY

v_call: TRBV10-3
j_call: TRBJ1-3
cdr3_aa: AITPGGFSGNTIY

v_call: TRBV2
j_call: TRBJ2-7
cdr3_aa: ASSEEIVAYEQY

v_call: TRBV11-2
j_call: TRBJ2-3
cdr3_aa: ATDRTRRASDTQY

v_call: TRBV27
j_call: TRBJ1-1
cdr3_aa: ASRLSRQGKMNTEAF

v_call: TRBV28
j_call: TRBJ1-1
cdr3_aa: ASSFSVRNTEAF

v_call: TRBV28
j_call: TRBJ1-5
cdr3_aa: ASSGGGRGNQPQH

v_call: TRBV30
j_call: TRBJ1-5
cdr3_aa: AWSEGQRNQPQH

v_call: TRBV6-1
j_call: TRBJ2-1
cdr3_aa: ASSELSGEGNEQF

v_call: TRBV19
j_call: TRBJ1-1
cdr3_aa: ASSVWTGTMNTEAF

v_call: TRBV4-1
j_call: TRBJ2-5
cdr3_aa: ASSRVPRGETQY

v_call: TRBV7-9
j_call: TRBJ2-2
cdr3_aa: ASRGLYTGELF

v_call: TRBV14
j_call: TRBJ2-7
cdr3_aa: ASSQATGSSYEQY

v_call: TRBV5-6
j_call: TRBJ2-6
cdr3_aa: ASSLVGRGRTSGANVLT

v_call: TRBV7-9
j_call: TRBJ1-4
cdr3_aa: ASSFVGLEKLF

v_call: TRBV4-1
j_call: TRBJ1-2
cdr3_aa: ASSQTGQLYGYT

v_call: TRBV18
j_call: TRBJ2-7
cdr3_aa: ASSPEVGEQY

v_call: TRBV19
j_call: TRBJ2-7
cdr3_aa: ASSPIGGPLSYEQY

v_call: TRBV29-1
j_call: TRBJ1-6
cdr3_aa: SVSGTGGSPLH

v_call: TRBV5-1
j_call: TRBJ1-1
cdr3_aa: ASSYGDRDETEAF

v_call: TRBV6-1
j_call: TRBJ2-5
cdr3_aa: ASSELAGAQETQY